The 21 T cell receptor beta chains in this list originate from one sample, sequenced in a study of response to subunit inactivated influenza vaccine. TCRdb independently ran MiXCR on the RT-PCR reads; one entry per CDR3 protein. The sample consists of 500,000 or so distinct CDR3 sequences, 16% of them appearing once. The sample in question was CD4+ T cells sorted from PBMCs, obtained less than 30 months after vaccination. The receptors stem from a man between 50 and 69 years old who received an inactivated influenza vaccine.

The genes are TRBV20-1 and TRBJ2-3; D remains unclear. V was trimmed by 2 bases and J by 1 base, leaving 4 bases between them. The CDR3 extends over 12 amino acids. Germline CDR1 and CDR2: DFQATT and SNEGSKA (reference sequence). This CDR3 reads CSARSGTDTQYF. Written as DNA, the CDR3 is TGCAGTGCTAGATCTGGCACAGATACGCAGTATTTT.

This clonotype was seen at least ten times. V and J are TRBV20-1 and TRBJ1-4; D gene ambiguous. CDR3 size: 11 residues. Germline CDR1 and CDR2: DFQATT and SNEGSKA (reference sequence). Trimming shortened V by 1 base and J by 5 bases, and 2 bases separated the two germline ends. In DNA, the CDR3 is TGCAGTGCTAGAGTAAATGAAAAACTGTTTTTT. This sequence encodes CSARVNEKLFF.

This clonotype has a handful of counts. The CDR3 here is CASSAYRNYVDYEQYF. The CDR3 nucleotides are TGTGCCAGCAGTGCCTACAGGAACTACGTTGACTACGAGCAGTACTTC. The chain recombines TRBV6-2 or TRBV6-3 with TRBJ2-7; D is perhaps TRBD1 (5 bases). This CDR3 spans 16 amino acids. The V end was cut by 5 bases, the J end by 3 bases, with 20 bases between. The germline CDR1 and CDR2 sequences are MNHEY and SVGEGT.

This clonotype was seen a handful of times. This chain uses TRBV5-6 with TRBJ1-3; D is uncertain. V was pared by 2 bases and J by 0 bases, with 24 bases between. The CDR3 is 20 amino acids. Germline CDR1 SGHDT, CDR2 YYEEEE. The CDR3 protein is CASSFRSNPQTKSSGNTIYF. The CDR3 nucleotides are TGTGCCAGCAGCTTTCGATCTAATCCTCAAACAAAATCCTCTGGAAACACCATATATTTT.

The chain recombines TRBV18 with TRBJ1-1, with a possible D match to TRBD1 (6 bases). The CDR3 consists of 13 residues. The ends were cut back, 5 bases at V and 7 bases at J, with 14 bases in the middle. In germline, CDR1 is KGHSH, CDR2 LQKENI. The CDR3 region has the DNA TGTGCCAGCTCATACAGGGAAAAGGGTGAAGCTTTCTTT. As protein: CASSYREKGEAFF.

V gene TRBV4-1 combines with J gene TRBJ1-6; D is undetermined. The germline gives CDR1 MGHRA, CDR2 YSYEKL. CDR3 size: 17 residues. Trimming pared 2 bases from V and 13 bases from J, leaving 24 bases between. CDR3 nucleotide sequence: TGCGCCAGCAGCCAATCATCGATACTCAGAGCGCACCGGCCCCTCCACTTT. It yields the protein CASSQSSILRAHRPLHF.

This clonotype was seen many times. V is TRBV5-1 and J is TRBJ2-5; D uncertain. CDR3 size: 13 residues. Germline values: CDR1 SGHRS, CDR2 YFSETQ. Between the trimmed V and J ends, which lost 1 base and 3 bases, there was a span of 7 bases. The CDR3 DNA reads TGCGCCAGCAGCTTGTCACAGAAAGAGACCCAGTACTTC. Encoded protein: CASSLSQKETQYF.

V gene TRBV7-2 combines with J gene TRBJ2-7, with 8 bases that match TRBD2. V shed 5 bases, J shed 4 bases, and the junction held 10 bases outside the gene matches. The CDR3 has 15 residues. Germline-derived CDR1 and CDR2 are SGHTA and FQGNSA. Here the CDR3 reads CASSLGRGKVYEQYF. The CDR3 DNA reads as TGTGCCAGCAGCCTCGGGAGGGGGAAGGTTTACGAGCAGTACTTC.

Ten or more counts support this clonotype. The chain combines TRBV5-1 with TRBJ2-3; 7 nucleotides match TRBD2. The V gene end was trimmed by 3 bases and the J gene end by 5 bases; junction bases not matched to a gene: 9. Germline V CDR1 and CDR2: SGHRS, YFSETQ. The CDR3 contains 15 residues. The CDR3: CASSSRGLEGDTQYF. As DNA, the CDR3 is TGCGCCAGCAGCTCCCGCGGACTAGAGGGAGATACGCAGTATTTT.

This chain uses TRBV15 with TRBJ2-5; D gene ambiguous. Trimming removed 1 base from V and 1 base from J, with 7 bases in between. The germline V gene encodes CDR1 LNHNV and CDR2 YYDKDF (reference sequence). The CDR3 consists of 14 residues. CDR3 loop: CATSRAALQETQYF. In nucleotides, the CDR3 is TGTGCCACCAGCAGAGCAGCACTCCAAGAGACCCAGTACTTC.

In this sample, this clonotype turned up many times. The chain combines TRBV5-5 with TRBJ2-7; the match to TRBD2 covers 7 bases. This CDR3 region has 17 residues. Germline trimming cut 2 bases from V and 0 bases from J; bases unmatched to any gene: 11. CDR1 is SGHKS, CDR2 YYEKEE, per germline (reference sequence). For the CDR3, the DNA is TGTGCCAGCAGCTTCTTGGGGGGGGACGGATACTCCTACGAGCAGTACTTC. Translation: CASSFLGGDGYSYEQYF.

This rearrangement joins TRBV5-1 to TRBJ2-2; D unclear. This CDR3 has 15 residues. V was trimmed by 0 bases and J by 4 bases, leaving 10 bases between them. Germline V CDR1 and CDR2: SGHRS, YFSETQ. The CDR3 nucleotides are TGCGCCAGCAGCTTGGCCACTGTTGTCACCGGGGAGCTGTTTTTT. Translating it yields CASSLATVVTGELFF.

This clonotype occurred a few times. V usage is TRBV20-1 and J usage is TRBJ2-7; 9 bases are shared with TRBD2. The ends lost 0 bases at V and 4 bases at J; junction bases unmatched: 4. From germline, CDR1 is DFQATT and CDR2 SNEGSKA (reference sequence). CDR3 length: 14 residues. CDR3 sequence reads: CSARDSGRVYEQYF. The CDR3 coding sequence is TGCAGTGCTAGAGATAGCGGGAGAGTGTACGAGCAGTACTTC.

This chain links TRBV6-1 with TRBJ2-7, with 11 bases matching TRBD2. CDR1 is MNHNS, CDR2 SASEGT, per germline. The CDR3 totals 14 residues. Losses at the gene ends were 6 bases for V and 1 base for J; bases not matched to a gene: 2. CDR3 sequence (DNA): TGTGCCAGCAGGACTAGCGGGACATCCTACGAGCAGTACTTC. This translates into CASRTSGTSYEQYF.

The chain is built from TRBV11-2 and TRBJ1-1; D is ambiguous. Germline V gene data show CDR1 as SGHAT and CDR2 as FQNNGV. The CDR3 runs to 16 residues. V was trimmed by 1 base and J by 0 bases, leaving 12 bases between them. CDR3 amino acids: CASSLGVTYMNTEAFF. The CDR3 nucleotides read TGTGCCAGCAGCTTAGGGGTTACTTACATGAACACTGAAGCTTTCTTT.

This clonotype showed up many times. The chain joins TRBV9 to TRBJ2-3, with D maybe TRBD2 (6 bases). CDR3 length: 14 residues. V gave up 0 bases and J gave up 2 bases, with 7 bases separating them. Germline CDR1 reads SGDLS; CDR2 reads YYNGEE. Here the CDR3 DNA reads TGTGCCAGCAGCGTAGCTAGCGCCACAGATACGCAGTATTTT. Amino acid sequence: CASSVASATDTQYF.

The V gene is TRBV11-2, the J gene TRBJ2-3; 9 nucleotides align to TRBD1. V trimming: 4 bases; J trimming: 3 bases; junction bases outside the gene matches: 2. Germline V gene sequence: CDR1 SGHAT, CDR2 FQNNGV. This CDR3 is built from 14 residues. CDR3 DNA sequence: TGTGCCAGCAGCTGGGACAGGGAGACAGATACGCAGTATTTT. Translation gives CASSWDRETDTQYF.

This clonotype was recorded a few times. The J gene is TRBJ1-4, the V gene TRBV12-3 or TRBV12-4; D gene uncertain. The V gene lost 6 bases and the J gene lost 10 bases, with 12 bases spanning the gap. The CDR3 is made up of 12 amino acids. CDR3 bases: TGTGCCAGCAGACCGGCGGCAGGAAAACTGTTTTTT. This translates into CASRPAAGKLFF.

This clonotype was recorded at least ten times. J is TRBJ1-2 and V is TRBV7-9, with 8 nucleotides matching TRBD1. Germline-derived CDR1 and CDR2 are SEHNR and FQNEAQ (reference sequence). The CDR3 covers 13 residues. After removal of 5 bases from V and 8 bases from J, the junction contained 7 bases not matched to a gene. CDR3 amino acids: CASSLGQGFGYTF. The CDR3 DNA sequence: TGTGCCAGCAGCCTCGGACAGGGTTTCGGCTACACCTTC.

CDR3 in DNA: TGTGCCAGCAGCCATCAATACGAGCAGTACTTC. Its translation: CASSHQYEQYF. The genes are TRBV3-1 and TRBJ2-7; D is ambiguous. The V end was cut by 3 bases, the J end by 4 bases, with 4 bases between. CDR3 length: 11 amino acids. The germline gives CDR1 LGHDT, CDR2 YNNKEL (reference sequence).

This clonotype was seen a few times. This chain joins TRBV12-3 or TRBV12-4 and TRBJ2-6, with D unresolved. V dropped 7 bases and J dropped 0 bases, with 10 bases sitting between them. The CDR3 runs to 15 residues. This chain's CDR3 is CASTLRTSGANVLTF. CDR3 bases: TGTGCCAGCACCCTACGGACCTCTGGGGCCAACGTCCTGACTTTC.